This T cell receptor (beta chain) was recorded in a study of T cell repertoires in cytomegalovirus infection. Study-level background: Researchers turned to recently identified HLA-C-restricted CMV epitopes as well as well-studied HLA-B-restricted ones. Indications came from public TCR beta signatures; they pointed to CMV infection and to a matching HLA type.

J gave up 4 bases and V 5 bases, and 9 bases lay outside the gene matches. The germline gives CDR1 MNHNS, CDR2 SASEGT. This CDR3 region has 16 residues. TCRdb used MiXCR to reprocess the reads, holding one entry per CDR3 protein. The sample has approximately 990,000 distinct CDR3 sequences, under 40% seen once. Comments on this clonotype: Its antigen is not known.

Study-wide points: CMV carriers with the relevant HLA were identified by cumulative public TCR beta family frequency.

The chain joins TRBV6-1 to TRBJ1-5; TRBD1 aligns across 9 bases. The sequenced sample was cultured CD8+ T cells from PBMCs, obtained from culture after CMV antigen stimulation. The receptor's source is a human donor in good health (CMV status not recorded). Some clones in this sample may be carry-over from other donors' samples. The CDR3 sequence is CASSSIGTGRNQPQHF. Here the CDR3 DNA reads TGTGCCAGCAGTTCAATCGGGACAGGGAGAAATCAGCCCCAGCATTTT.